This TCR beta chain was recorded in a study of identical twins. Study-level points and caveats: These conclusions were based on statistical analysis (cross-sectional, not following the same donors).

cDNA molecules carried unique molecular identifiers, and template switching added a universal primer site. A single record per CDR3 protein comes from TCRdb applying MiXCR to the 5' RACE reads. Of 600,000 to 700,000 distinct CDR3 sequences in the sample, 21% are singletons; the top ten hold 4% to 5.5%. The V end lost 10 bases, the J end lost 5 bases, and 11 bases lay between the germline ends. Looked up from germline, CDR1 is MNHEY and CDR2 is SMNVEV (reference sequence). This CDR3 has 11 residues. Points on this clonotype: The antigen is not known.

This sample was shared with a second study, whose subject was T cells expressing NK-cell markers. That paper notes: HCMV seropositivity marked most of the eight sequenced donors; one was seronegative. These clonotypes also led the CD3+CD56-NKG2C+ fraction in four donors.

Material for sequencing was PBMCs. The chain uses TRBV27 and TRBJ1-1; D ambiguous. The receptor comes from a woman aged 18 to 35 in good health. CDR3 sequence (DNA): TGTGCCACCAGGACTGGGACTGAAGCTTTCTTT. Translation gives CATRTGTEAFF.